These 5 T cell receptor beta chains were sequenced from one sample in a study of T cell responses to AZD1222 COVID-19 vaccine. Clones were sequenced by immunoSEQ multiplex PCR, and TCRdb holds only the in-frame ones, with some missing. This sample yields some 150,000 clones, of which 88% are seen a single time; approximately 3.1% belongs to the top ten. The specimen comprised peripheral blood, sampled on day 0 of MenACWY control vaccination. The receptors shown here come from an adult in good health.

The table lists this clone with a count of one. The V call is TRBV3-1 (or the pseudogene TRBV3-2), the J call TRBJ2-3, with a tentative D call TRBD2 (7 bases). The V and J ends lost 3 bases and 6 bases respectively, with 19 bases between them. In germline, CDR1 is LGHDT, CDR2 YNNKEL (reference sequence). This CDR3 has 16 residues. The chain's CDR3 is CASSQPLGGLKDTQYF. In DNA, the CDR3 is TGTGCCAGCAGCCAGCCACTCGGGGGGCTAAAGGATACGCAGTATTTT.

The chain carries TRBV5-6 and TRBJ2-3; no firm D call. V lost 0 bases and J lost 5, with 4 bases in between. CDR3 length: 12 residues. Germline CDR1 reads SGHDT; CDR2 reads YYEEEE. For the CDR3, the DNA is TGTGCCAGCAGCTTGGCCAGAGATACGCAGTATTTT. Translation: CASSLARDTQYF. Supplemented by reference TRBV5-6 and TRBJ2-3, the full variable domain reads DAGVTQSPTHLIKTRGQQVTLRCSPKSGHDTVSWYQQALGQGPQFIFQYYEEEERQRGNFPDRFSGHQFPNYSSELNVNALLLGDSALYLCASSLARDTQYFGPGTRLTVL.

The V gene is TRBV10-3, the J gene TRBJ2-7, with 7 bases fitting TRBD1. The germline V gene has CDR1 ENHRY and CDR2 SYGVKD. V lost 5 bases to trimming and J lost 7 bases; unmatched junction nucleotides: 2. CDR3 size: 11 residues. The CDR3 here is CAISPDREQYF. DNA of the CDR3: TGTGCCATCAGTCCGGACAGGGAGCAGTACTTC.

In its sample, this clone was seen a few times. CDR3 sequence: CASTNRGEAFF. The CDR3 bases are TGTGCCAGCACCAACAGGGGTGAAGCTTTCTTT. The chain combines TRBV6-5 with TRBJ1-1; 7 nucleotides line up with TRBD1. This CDR3 is built from 11 residues. Trimming took 7 bases from V and 7 from J; bases not matched to a gene: 3. Germline values: CDR1 MNHEY, CDR2 SVGAGI.

The DNA of the CDR3 is TGTGCCATCAGTGAGGGGGGACTCCTCTCTGGAAACACCATATATTTT. It translates to CAISEGGLLSGNTIYF. The chain employs TRBV10-3 and TRBJ1-3; possibly TRBD1 for D (5 bases). Deletions cut 2 bases from V and 0 bases from J, with 11 bases between. The CDR3 has 16 amino acids. CDR1 is ENHRY and CDR2 is SYGVKD in the germline V gene.